The 20 T cell receptor beta chains below come from one sample, sequenced in a study of shared clonotypes between healthy human individuals. Assay used: immunoSEQ multiplex PCR; TCRdb lists only in-frame clones, some missing. The sample contains fewer than 1.6 million clones, 97% to 99% of which appear only once. What was sequenced was naive CD4+ T cells sorted from blood. Described subset: CD45RA+ positively selected. Receptor source: a man aged 25-45 years in good health.

The chain couples TRBV5-1 to TRBJ1-1, with a possible D match to TRBD1 (5 bases). In germline, CDR1 is SGHRS, CDR2 YFSETQ. CDR3 length equals 16 residues. Trimming removed 3 bases from V and 2 bases from J, with 17 bases in between. Written as DNA, the CDR3 is TGCGCCAGCAGCTCCCCCTTATTGGGGACTAACACTGAAGCTTTCTTT. Translated, it gives CASSSPLLGTNTEAFF. The whole variable domain, remainder taken from reference TRBV5-1 and TRBJ1-1, is KAGVTQTPRYLIKTRGQQVTLSCSPISGHRSVSWYQQTPGQGLQFLFEYFSETQRNKGNFPGRFSGRQFSNSRSEMNVSTLELGDSALYLCASSSPLLGTNTEAFFGQGTRLTVV.

The chain carries TRBV7-9 and TRBJ2-2; D remains unclear. V dropped 4 bases and J dropped 3 bases, with 15 bases sitting between them. The CDR3 sequence is 16 residues long. The germline gives CDR1 SEHNR, CDR2 FQNEAQ (reference sequence). CDR3 nucleotides: TGTGCCAGCAGCTCCCTCGGTAGCCCCCACACCGGGGAGCTGTTTTTT. Protein product: CASSSLGSPHTGELFF.

The CDR3 protein is CASSVGWGLGTEAFF. CDR3 DNA sequence: TGTGCCAGCAGCGTAGGGTGGGGGCTAGGCACTGAAGCTTTCTTT. The chain is built from TRBV9 and TRBJ1-1; maybe TRBD1 (6 bases). The CDR3 has 15 residues. Germline values: CDR1 SGDLS, CDR2 YYNGEE. V gave up 0 bases and J gave up 4 bases, with 13 bases separating them.

V usage is TRBV11-3 and J usage is TRBJ1-4, with D perhaps matching TRBD1 (5 bases). Trimming took 2 bases from V and 4 from J, leaving 23 bases between them. The CDR3 covers 19 residues. Germline values: CDR1 SGHNT, CDR2 YENEEA. The CDR3 here is CASSLPRGFPQGSNEKLFF. The CDR3 DNA reads TGTGCCAGCAGCTTACCCCGGGGTTTCCCCCAGGGTAGTAATGAAAAACTGTTTTTT. The whole variable domain, filled in from reference TRBV11-3 and TRBJ1-4, reads EAGVVQSPRYKIIEKKQPVAFWCNPISGHNTLYWYLQNLGQGPELLIRYENEEAVDDSQLPKDRFSAERLKGVDSTLKIQPAELGDSAVYLCASSLPRGFPQGSNEKLFFGSGTQLSVL.

The chain links TRBV4-3 to TRBJ2-1, with 7 bases lining up with TRBD2. V lost 1 base, J lost 7 bases, and 7 bases stayed unmatched. Germline assignment: CDR1 LGHNA and CDR2 YSLEER. The CDR3 has 15 residues. This CDR3 is CASSQVLAAQNEQFF. As DNA, the CDR3 is TGCGCCAGCAGCCAAGTCCTAGCGGCACAAAATGAGCAGTTCTTC.

The chain has TRBV18 and TRBJ2-7; D gene uncertain. Trimming stripped 1 base from V and 6 bases from J, with 7 bases between. The V gene's germline CDR1 is KGHSH and CDR2 LQKENI. The CDR3 sequence is 12 residues long. Here the CDR3 reads CASSPHAGEQYF. The CDR3 DNA is TGTGCCAGCTCACCACACGCCGGCGAGCAGTACTTC.

The J gene is TRBJ1-5, the V gene TRBV19, with 7 nucleotides matching TRBD1. The germline V gene has CDR1 LNHDA and CDR2 SQIVND (reference sequence). V was pared by 0 bases and J by 3 bases, with 11 bases of the junction left unmatched. The CDR3 sequence is 18 residues long. The CDR3: CASSIDLTRGFDNQPQHF. The CDR3 bases are TGTGCCAGTAGTATAGATCTTACCAGGGGGTTTGACAATCAGCCCCAGCATTTT.

The chain carries TRBV6-5 and TRBJ2-3; 7 positions match TRBD2. V lost 2 bases, J lost 3 bases, and 5 bases stayed unmatched. This CDR3 spans 15 amino acids. Germline V gives CDR1 MNHEY, CDR2 SVGAGI. The chain's CDR3 is CASSYRLADTDTQYF. The CDR3 DNA is TGTGCCAGCAGTTACCGGCTAGCGGATACAGATACGCAGTATTTT.

V and J are TRBV2 and TRBJ2-7, with D maybe TRBD1 (6 bases). The CDR3 loop spans 15 amino acids. Germline V gene lookup returns CDR1 SNHLY and CDR2 FYNNEI. Trimming left V 7 bases short and J 4 bases short, with 20 bases between. The CDR3 region is CASTQGAGALYEQYF. The DNA for the CDR3 is TGTGCCAGCACCCAGGGCGCAGGGGCGTTATACGAGCAGTACTTC.

The V gene is TRBV29-1, the J gene TRBJ2-3, with D perhaps TRBD1 (6 bases). The V end lost 7 bases, the J end lost 1 base, and 15 bases lay between the germline ends. Germline-derived CDR1 and CDR2 are SQVTM and ANQGSEA. The CDR3 spans 14 residues. CDR3 DNA sequence: TGCAGCGCTCGAACAGGGCTGGGCACAGATACGCAGTATTTT. Protein sequence: CSARTGLGTDTQYF.

This sequence joins TRBV6-6 and TRBJ1-1, with a tentative D call TRBD1 (6 bases). The CDR3 runs to 13 residues. Germline V gene sequence: CDR1 MNHNY, CDR2 SVGAGI (reference sequence). The ends were cut back, 7 bases at V and 5 bases at J, with 14 bases in the middle. The CDR3 DNA is TGTGCCAGCACTCCGAGTAGGGGGACTGAAGCTTTCTTT. Its translation is CASTPSRGTEAFF.

Points on this clone: The sample has other DNA sequences that encode this CDR3 too. The rearrangement links TRBV5-1 to TRBJ2-3, with D tentatively TRBD2 (6 bases). Trimming pared 3 bases from V and 6 bases from J, leaving 8 bases between. The CDR3 runs to 12 residues. CDR1 is SGHRS, CDR2 YFSETQ, per germline. CDR3 loop: CASSWGVDTQYF. CDR3 DNA sequence: TGCGCCAGCAGCTGGGGGGTCGATACGCAGTATTTT.

The V call is TRBV5-6, the J call TRBJ2-3, with 7 bases matching TRBD2. The CDR3 is 16 amino acids. V shed 0 bases, J shed 2 bases, and the junction held 6 bases outside the gene matches. Germline V gene data show CDR1 as SGHDT and CDR2 as YYEEEE. CDR3 nucleotide sequence: TGTGCCAGCAGCTTGGGCCCAGCGGGGATCACAGATACGCAGTATTTT. Translated, it gives CASSLGPAGITDTQYF.

The chain uses TRBV28 and TRBJ1-2, with 8 bases aligning to TRBD1. Trimming took 4 bases from V and 7 from J; bases not matched to a gene: 5. The CDR3 spans 13 residues. CDR1 and CDR2 (germline): MDHEN, SYDVKM. The CDR3 sequence is CASSWTGKGGYTF. The CDR3 bases are TGTGCCAGCAGTTGGACAGGGAAGGGTGGCTACACCTTC.

The chain couples TRBV20-1 to TRBJ2-3; D is uncertain. Trimming removed 4 bases at V and 6 bases at J, with 8 bases between. Germline CDR1 reads DFQATT; CDR2 reads SNEGSKA (reference sequence). The length of the CDR3 is 11 residues. The CDR3 nucleotides are TGCAGTGCTACGCTGGGGGATACGCAGTATTTT. It yields the protein CSATLGDTQYF.

This chain connects TRBV11-3 to TRBJ2-7; TRBD1 matches 12 bases. Germline V lookup: CDR1 SGHNT, CDR2 YENEEA. CDR3 length: 15 residues. The V segment lost 5 bases and the J segment 4 bases; nucleotides outside the gene matches: 6. CDR3 sequence: CASSPGTGGSYEQYF. The CDR3 nucleotides are TGTGCCAGCAGCCCCGGGACAGGGGGCTCATACGAGCAGTACTTC.

This rearrangement joins TRBV2 to TRBJ2-7; no definite D call. V dropped 6 bases and J dropped 2 bases, with 8 bases sitting between them. CDR1 and CDR2 (germline): SNHLY, FYNNEI. This CDR3 is built from 12 residues. This CDR3 is CASRPETYEQYF. DNA for the CDR3: TGTGCCAGCAGACCGGAGACCTACGAGCAGTACTTC.

The chain links TRBV5-1 to TRBJ2-7, with TRBD2 matching over 10 bases. The germline V gene has CDR1 SGHRS and CDR2 YFSETQ. V dropped 4 bases and J dropped 4; count of bases not matched to a gene: 8. This CDR3 has 15 amino acids. This CDR3 is CASSGLAEPLYEQYF. DNA for the CDR3: TGCGCCAGCAGCGGACTAGCGGAGCCCCTGTACGAGCAGTACTTC.

This clone was detected once. V gene TRBV7-2 combines with J gene TRBJ2-7; no reliable D call. Germline lookup yields CDR1 SGHTA and CDR2 FQGNSA. Trimming shortened V by 3 bases and J by 7 bases, and 13 bases separated the two germline ends. The CDR3 consists of 13 residues. CDR3 in DNA: TGTGCCAGCAGCTTCGAGCAAAGGGCTGAGCAGTACTTC. Translation gives CASSFEQRAEQYF.

The rearrangement joins TRBV9 to TRBJ2-1, with 9 bases aligning to TRBD2. The CDR3 is made up of 17 amino acids. CDR1 and CDR2 from the germline V gene are SGDLS and YYNGEE. The trim removed 3 bases at V and 2 bases at J, leaving 9 bases unmatched. Here the CDR3 DNA reads TGTGCCAGCAGCGCCGTCGGACTAGCGAGACCCTACAATGAGCAGTTCTTC. Encoded protein: CASSAVGLARPYNEQFF.